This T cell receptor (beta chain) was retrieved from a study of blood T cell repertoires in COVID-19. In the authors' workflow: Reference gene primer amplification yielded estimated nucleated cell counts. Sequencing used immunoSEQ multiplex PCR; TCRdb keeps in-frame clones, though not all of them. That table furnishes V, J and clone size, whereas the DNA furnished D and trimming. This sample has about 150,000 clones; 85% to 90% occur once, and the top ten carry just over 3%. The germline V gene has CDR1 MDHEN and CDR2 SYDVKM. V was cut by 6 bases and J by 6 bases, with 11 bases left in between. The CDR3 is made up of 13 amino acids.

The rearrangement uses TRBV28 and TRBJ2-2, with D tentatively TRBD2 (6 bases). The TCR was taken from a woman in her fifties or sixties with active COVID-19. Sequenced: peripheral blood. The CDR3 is CASSHTSPGELFF. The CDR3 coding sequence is TGTGCCAGCAGCCATACTAGCCCCGGGGAGCTGTTTTTT.